This TCR beta chain was obtained from a study of long-term antiretroviral therapy in people with HIV. Notes on the study in general: Documentation of ART adherence, viral resistance or therapy changes was absent. CDR3 length ranges were narrower in HIV repertoires than in controls. Whichever time point was examined, clones expanded before ART dominated the repertoire. Transplant-donor-level diversity was not reached after ART, though diversity increased.

The CDR3 spans 15 residues. V was pared by 3 bases and J by 7 bases, with 6 bases of the junction left unmatched. Germline V gene sequence: CDR1 SGHTA, CDR2 FQGNSA. Points on this clone: Its cognate antigen is unknown.

immunoSEQ v3.0 was run at survey level. Some clones are missing from TCRdb's copy, which holds only in-frame ones; the method was immunoSEQ multiplex PCR. The table records roughly 20,000 clones, approximately 86% of them present only once. This sequence was found in a man aged 35 to 55 with HIV. The rearrangement links TRBV7-2 to TRBJ1-4; 9 bases fit TRBD1. Sequenced material: unsorted PBMCs, taken 0.5 years after starting antiretroviral therapy. CDR3 in amino acids: CASSLDRGEFEKLFF. CDR3 sequence (DNA): TGTGCCAGCAGCTTGGACAGGGGCGAGTTTGAAAAACTGTTTTTT.